These 31 T cell receptor beta chains originate from one sample sequenced in a study. TCRdb redid the calling of the 5' RACE reads with MiXCR, one entry per CDR3 protein. The sample records tens of thousands of distinct CDR3 sequences, around 26% being singletons. Sequencing used naive CD4+ T cells sorted from blood. The subset denotes: naive CD4+ T cells, CD4+CD45RA+CD25-. These receptors were obtained from a female donor with breast cancer.

V gene TRBV5-1 combines with J gene TRBJ2-7; D not resolved. Germline lookup yields CDR1 SGHRS and CDR2 YFSETQ. The CDR3 is 15 amino acids. With 0 bases removed from V and 1 base from J, the gap between germline ends came to 11 bases. The CDR3 coding sequence is TGCGCCAGCAGCTTGGAAGGAGTCAGTTCCTACGAGCAGTACTTC. It translates to CASSLEGVSSYEQYF. Full variable domain (rest looked up from reference TRBV5-1 and TRBJ2-7): KAGVTQTPRYLIKTRGQQVTLSCSPISGHRSVSWYQQTPGQGLQFLFEYFSETQRNKGNFPGRFSGRQFSNSRSEMNVSTLELGDSALYLCASSLEGVSSYEQYFGPGTRLTVT.

This clonotype occurred a few times. CDR3 protein: CASSPGQGRNEKLFF. DNA for the CDR3: TGTGCCAGCAGCCCAGGACAGGGGCGAAATGAAAAACTGTTTTTT. V is TRBV12-3 or TRBV12-4 and J is TRBJ1-4; 9 bases map to TRBD1. This CDR3 has 15 amino acids. J lost 5 bases, V lost 6 bases, and 7 bases had no gene match.

The V gene is TRBV6-5, the J gene TRBJ2-3; TRBD1 is a possible D gene (5 bases). CDR1 is MNHEY, CDR2 SVGAGI, per germline. Trimming stripped 4 bases from V and 2 bases from J, with 10 bases between. The CDR3 spans 14 residues. CDR3 in amino acids: CASSWGRTTDTQYF. Here the CDR3 DNA reads TGTGCCAGCAGTTGGGGCAGAACCACAGATACGCAGTATTTT.

This clonotype was detected only a few times. The chain employs TRBV6-2 or TRBV6-3 and TRBJ1-1; tentative D call: TRBD1 (6 bases). The V end lost 7 bases, the J end lost 5 bases, and 17 bases lay between the germline ends. This CDR3 has 14 amino acids. Germline V gene data show CDR1 as MNHEY and CDR2 as SVGEGT. DNA for the CDR3: TGTGCCAGCATTGGACAGATCCAACAAACTGAAGCTTTCTTT. This sequence encodes CASIGQIQQTEAFF.

Only one count was recorded for this clonotype. This chain connects TRBV5-1 to TRBJ2-2; TRBD1 is a possible D gene (6 bases). Germline lookup yields CDR1 SGHRS and CDR2 YFSETQ. The CDR3 loop spans 15 amino acids. Trimming took 0 bases from V and 7 from J, leaving 13 bases between them. The DNA of the CDR3 is TGCGCCAGCAGCTTGGAGGGACATGAGGGCGGGGAGCTGTTTTTT. Protein sequence: CASSLEGHEGGELFF.

The chain employs TRBV4-3 and TRBJ2-7, with D possibly being TRBD2 (6 bases). V gave up 1 base and J gave up 5 bases, with 9 bases separating them. Germline CDR1 and CDR2: LGHNA and YSLEER. The CDR3 has 13 residues. CDR3 protein: CASSQVGRNEQYF. Here the CDR3 DNA reads TGCGCCAGCAGCCAAGTGGGGAGGAACGAGCAGTACTTC.

This chain uses TRBV5-4 with TRBJ1-1; tentative D call: TRBD1 (6 bases). The length of the CDR3 is 13 residues. In germline, CDR1 is SGHNT, CDR2 YYREEE (reference sequence). Between the trimmed V and J ends, which lost 4 bases and 5 bases, there was a span of 12 bases. In nucleotides, the CDR3 is TGTGCCAGCAGCCTTAGGGGGGGGACTGAAGCTTTCTTT. Its translation: CASSLRGGTEAFF.

This clonotype was recorded a few times. The chain has TRBV9 and TRBJ2-1, with TRBD2 identical over 9 bases. With 3 bases clipped from V and 5 bases from J, the junction kept 12 bases outside the gene matches. Germline V lookup: CDR1 SGDLS, CDR2 YYNGEE. This CDR3 has 17 residues. In nucleotides, the CDR3 is TGTGCCAGCAGCGGTCCCTTTAGCGGGAGTGGAAACAATGAGCAGTTCTTC. It codes for CASSGPFSGSGNNEQFF.

This clonotype has just a few counts. V and J are TRBV7-9 and TRBJ2-2; 13 nucleotides match TRBD2. V trimming: 1 base; J trimming: 5 bases; junction bases outside the gene matches: 4. Germline values: CDR1 SEHNR, CDR2 FQNEAQ (reference sequence). The length of the CDR3 is 17 residues. The DNA for the CDR3 is TGTGCCAGCAGCTTAGGGACTAGCGGGAGATGGACCGGGGAGCTGTTTTTT. Amino acids: CASSLGTSGRWTGELFF.

The CDR3 reads CASSAWTGTVVGANVLTF. CDR3 DNA sequence: TGTGCCAGCAGCGCATGGACAGGGACGGTAGTTGGGGCCAACGTCCTGACTTTC. This chain uses TRBV9 with TRBJ2-6; TRBD1 matches 8 bases. Germline CDR1 and CDR2: SGDLS and YYNGEE. The length of the CDR3 is 18 residues. With 3 bases clipped from V and 3 bases from J, the junction kept 11 bases outside the gene matches.

The chain combines TRBV28 with TRBJ1-2; D gene uncertain. The CDR3 covers 12 residues. V dropped 6 bases and J dropped 2 bases, with 7 bases sitting between them. CDR1 and CDR2 (germline): MDHEN, SYDVKM. CDR3: CASSPLNYGYTF. CDR3 coding DNA: TGTGCCAGCAGCCCTTTAAACTATGGCTACACCTTC.

The sample holds a few counts of this clonotype. The rearrangement joins TRBV5-4 to TRBJ2-4; D gene ambiguous. With 2 bases removed from V and 3 bases from J, the gap between germline ends came to 15 bases. The CDR3 runs to 16 residues. CDR1 and CDR2 from the germline V gene are SGHNT and YYREEE (reference sequence). For the CDR3, the DNA is TGTGCCAGCAGCTTTGGCGGCGAGGTTGGCAAAAACATTCAGTACTTC. This encodes CASSFGGEVGKNIQYF.

The chain carries TRBV3-1 and TRBJ1-5; D not certain. Deletions cut 4 bases from V and 5 bases from J, with 6 bases between. Germline V CDR1 and CDR2: LGHDT, YNNKEL (reference sequence). This CDR3 is 12 amino acids long. In DNA, the CDR3 is TGTGCCAGCAGCCGGGATCATCAGCCCCAGCATTTT. It translates to CASSRDHQPQHF.

The rearrangement uses TRBV4-2 and TRBJ2-3, with 13 bases that match TRBD2. Germline loops: CDR1 LGHNA, CDR2 YNFKEQ. The CDR3 has 17 residues. Unmatched junction bases numbered 1, after V lost 0 bases and J lost 1 base. CDR3 region: CASSQDTSGRGTDTQYF. The CDR3 coding sequence is TGTGCCAGCAGCCAAGATACTAGCGGGAGGGGCACAGATACGCAGTATTTT.

This clonotype was recorded a few times. The J gene is TRBJ2-3, the V gene TRBV7-2, with D hard to call. The germline V gene has CDR1 SGHTA and CDR2 FQGNSA. The V end lost 4 bases, the J end lost 2 bases, and 7 bases lay between the germline ends. The CDR3 length is 13 residues. CDR3 nucleotides: TGTGCCAGCAGCTATCGGAACACAGATACGCAGTATTTT. This encodes CASSYRNTDTQYF.

The genes are TRBV20-1 and TRBJ2-3; TRBD2 matches 15 bases. The CDR3 sequence is 18 residues long. CDR1 and CDR2 (germline): DFQATT, SNEGSKA (reference sequence). The J segment lost 3 bases and the V segment lost 5 bases, leaving 12 bases of the junction unmatched. The CDR3 loop is CSAGLPGLAGGVTDTQYF. CDR3 nucleotide sequence: TGCAGTGCTGGATTACCGGGACTAGCGGGAGGAGTGACAGATACGCAGTATTTT.

There are many counts of this clonotype. This chain joins TRBV4-1 and TRBJ2-1, with TRBD1 as a possible D gene (6 bases). V shed 4 bases and J shed 5 bases, with 12 bases lying between them. The germline CDR1 and CDR2 sequences are MGHRA and YSYEKL. This CDR3 comprises 14 residues. CDR3 region: CASSRNRVNNEQFF. CDR3 DNA sequence: TGCGCCAGCAGCCGTAACAGGGTGAACAATGAGCAGTTCTTC.

This clonotype has just a few counts. V gene TRBV7-9 combines with J gene TRBJ2-5; 9 nucleotides line up with TRBD1. Germline CDR1 reads SEHNR; CDR2 reads FQNEAQ (reference sequence). Trimming cost V 5 bases and J 9 bases; bases outside gene matches: 10. This CDR3 has 14 amino acids. The CDR3 region has the DNA TGTGCCAGCAGCCCTACCGGGACAGGGTCGGCCCAGTACTTC. Translation gives CASSPTGTGSAQYF.

This clonotype has more than one count but fewer than ten. The V gene is TRBV15, the J gene TRBJ2-1; 11 bases agree with TRBD1. Per germline, CDR1 LNHNV and CDR2 YYDKDF (reference sequence). The trim removed 1 base at V and 8 bases at J, leaving 4 bases unmatched. There are 15 residues in the CDR3. CDR3 DNA sequence: TGTGCCACCAGCAGAGGTGGGACAGGGGGGGATGAGCAGTTCTTC. Protein product: CATSRGGTGGDEQFF.

This clonotype was seen a few times. The genes are TRBV4-1 and TRBJ1-5, with TRBD1 matching 7 bases. V lost 6 bases to trimming and J lost 6 bases; unmatched junction nucleotides: 8. The CDR3 runs to 14 residues. Germline V gene data show CDR1 as MGHRA and CDR2 as YSYEKL. CDR3 protein: CASRREGAGQPQHF. The CDR3 region has the DNA TGCGCCAGCAGGCGTGAGGGGGCTGGTCAGCCCCAGCATTTT.

V gene TRBV29-1 combines with J gene TRBJ2-3, with D maybe TRBD2 (7 bases). V was shortened by 6 bases and J by 2 bases, with 15 bases between the two germline ends. Per germline, CDR1 SQVTM and CDR2 ANQGSEA. This CDR3 contains 14 residues. CDR3 region: CSVGEGTITDTQYF. CDR3 coding DNA: TGCAGCGTAGGGGAGGGGACAATCACAGATACGCAGTATTTT.

The chain is built from TRBV5-1 and TRBJ2-2, with D hard to call. CDR3 length: 16 amino acids. CDR1 and CDR2 from the germline V gene are SGHRS and YFSETQ. The V end lost 3 bases, the J end lost 3 bases, and 15 bases lay between the germline ends. The CDR3: CASSWTPARDTGELFF. CDR3 sequence (DNA): TGCGCCAGCAGCTGGACCCCCGCGCGTGACACCGGGGAGCTGTTTTTT. Supplemented by reference TRBV5-1 and TRBJ2-2, the full variable domain reads KAGVTQTPRYLIKTRGQQVTLSCSPISGHRSVSWYQQTPGQGLQFLFEYFSETQRNKGNFPGRFSGRQFSNSRSEMNVSTLELGDSALYLCASSWTPARDTGELFFGEGSRLTVL.

DNA of the CDR3: TGTGCCAGCAGCTTAGCCAGGGGCGGGGACGAGCAGTACTTC. Translated: CASSLARGGDEQYF. This chain joins TRBV7-2 and TRBJ2-7; D might be TRBD1 or TRBD2, each matching 6 bases. The CDR3 length is 14 residues. CDR1 is SGHTA and CDR2 is FQGNSA in the germline V gene. Trimming pared 0 bases from V and 5 bases from J, leaving 11 bases between.

This chain uses TRBV27 with TRBJ1-2, with a possible D match to TRBD1 (5 bases). The CDR3 is 13 residues long. Germline-derived CDR1 and CDR2 are MNHEY and SMNVEV (reference sequence). With 0 bases removed from V and 5 bases from J, the gap between germline ends came to 7 bases. The DNA of the CDR3 is TGTGCCAGCAGTTTATCGGGGACTTATGGCTACACCTTC. This codes for CASSLSGTYGYTF.

This clonotype has a single count. V and J are TRBV30 and TRBJ1-1, with D maybe TRBD1 (5 bases). The CDR3 loop spans 12 amino acids. V was pared by 8 bases and J by 4 bases, with 14 bases between. Germline lookup yields CDR1 GTSNPN and CDR2 SVGIG (reference sequence). CDR3 sequence: CARQLGGTEAFF. The CDR3 coding sequence is TGTGCCCGTCAACTGGGGGGCACTGAAGCTTTCTTT. Filled out from reference TRBV30 and TRBJ1-1, the complete variable domain reads SQTIHQWPATLVQPVGSPLSLECTVEGTSNPNLYWYRQAAGRGLQLLFYSVGIGQISSEVPQNLSASRPQDRQFILSSKKLLLSDSGFYLCARQLGGTEAFFGQGTRLTVV.

This clonotype was seen only a few times. The chain is built from TRBV6-5 and TRBJ1-4, with unresolved D. From germline, CDR1 is MNHEY and CDR2 SVGAGI. This CDR3 has 15 residues. V shed 0 bases and J shed 5 bases, with 10 bases lying between them. The CDR3 here is CASSYSGVVNEKLFF. In DNA form, the CDR3 reads TGTGCCAGCAGTTACTCCGGGGTGGTGAATGAAAAACTGTTTTTT.

The V call is TRBV24-1, the J call TRBJ2-5, with D maybe TRBD1 (5 bases). The CDR3 runs to 16 residues. V lost 4 bases and J lost 5, with 19 bases in between. Germline V gene sequence: CDR1 KGHDR, CDR2 SFDVKD. CDR3 bases: TGTGCCACCAGTGACCCCAGTACAGGCTTCCAGGAGACCCAGTACTTC. It codes for CATSDPSTGFQETQYF.

A word on this clonotype: The junction departs from germline at one end; a sequencing error may be responsible. The V and J genes are TRBV5-1 and TRBJ2-1; 12 positions agree with TRBD2. This CDR3 spans 14 amino acids. Germline CDR1 is SGHRS and CDR2 is YFSETQ. The CDR3 region is CTSSSLAGGNEQFF. CDR3 nucleotides: TGCACCAGCAGCTCCCTAGCGGGAGGGAATGAGCAGTTCTTC.

The table lists this clonotype with a few counts. Its ends do not fully match the called genes, so a read error is possible. The chain links TRBV5-1 to TRBJ1-1, with TRBD1 as a possible D gene (6 bases). Germline V gene sequence: CDR1 SGHRS, CDR2 YFSETQ. The CDR3 consists of 14 residues. In nucleotides, the CDR3 is TGCGCCAGCAGCCCTTATGGACAGCCCTGGGAAGCTCTCTTT. Its protein is CASSPYGQPWEALF.

This sequence joins TRBV5-1 and TRBJ2-1; 7 bases line up with TRBD2. CDR1 and CDR2 from the germline V gene are SGHRS and YFSETQ. The CDR3 runs 16 residues. V lost 2 bases, J lost 0 bases, and 5 bases stayed unmatched. CDR3 nucleotides: TGCGCCAGCAGCTTCCTTCCTAGCGGCTCCTACAATGAGCAGTTCTTC. As protein: CASSFLPSGSYNEQFF.

This chain joins TRBV12-3 or TRBV12-4 and TRBJ1-6; D may be TRBD1 (5 bases). V gave up 5 bases and J gave up 10 bases, with 9 bases separating them. This CDR3 has 12 residues. The CDR3 protein is CASSRGDSPLHF. CDR3 nucleotides: TGTGCCAGCAGTAGGGGTGACTCACCCCTCCACTTT.